Listed below are T cell receptor beta chains from one sample, sequenced in a study of CD8 T cells in ankylosing spondylitis. One entry per CDR3 protein results from TCRdb running MiXCR on the 5' RACE reads. The sample includes more than 250,000 distinct CDR3 sequences, approximately 8% of them seen just once. The specimen sequenced was blood, either unsorted or a sorted T cell fraction (not recorded which). The receptors were gathered from a male donor with ankylosing spondylitis. Both conserved end residues are part of each CDR3. The order of the fields is CDR3 DNA, CDR3 protein, D gene, V gene, J gene, clone size. The D gene is left open where the match is weak. Clone size is given for some rows only: seen once, a few or many times, or a class if the clone is expanded.

cdr3_nt: TGTGCCAGCAGCAGCCAGACAGGGCCCTATGGCTACACCTTC; cdr3_aa: CASSSQTGPYGYTF; d_call: TRBD1; v_call: TRBV5-5; j_call: TRBJ1-2; clone_size: .
cdr3_nt: TGTGCCAGCTCACCAGGACTAGCGGGTAATAGAGCCAAAAACATTCAGTACTTC; cdr3_aa: CASSPGLAGNRAKNIQYF; d_call: TRBD2; v_call: TRBV18; j_call: TRBJ2-4; clone_size: many
cdr3_nt: TGTGCCAGTAGTAAATGGGATCAGCCCCAGCATTTT; cdr3_aa: CASSKWDQPQHF; d_call: .; v_call: TRBV19; j_call: TRBJ1-5; clone_size: .
cdr3_nt: TGTGCCAGTAGTATCAGGTCCTTACAACAGGGGGCTATACCATACACCTTC; cdr3_aa: CASSIRSLQQGAIPYTF; d_call: TRBD1; v_call: TRBV19; j_call: TRBJ1-2; clone_size: .
cdr3_nt: TGTGCCAGCAGCGCAAAGGATCCGCTAGATACGCAGTATTTT; cdr3_aa: CASSAKDPLDTQYF; d_call: .; v_call: TRBV7-3; j_call: TRBJ2-3; clone_size: few
cdr3_nt: TGCGCCAGCAGCTTCATAGCTAGCGGGACCCCAGATACGCAGTATTTT; cdr3_aa: CASSFIASGTPDTQYF; d_call: TRBD2; v_call: TRBV5-1; j_call: TRBJ2-3; clone_size: many
cdr3_nt: TGTGCCAGCAGCTTAAGGATTGGGGCGGGCACAGATACGCAGTATTTT; cdr3_aa: CASSLRIGAGTDTQYF; d_call: .; v_call: TRBV7-2; j_call: TRBJ2-3; clone_size: few
cdr3_nt: TGCAGTGCTAGAGATGGGGGTTCGGGCTATGGCTACACCTTC; cdr3_aa: CSARDGGSGYGYTF; d_call: .; v_call: TRBV20-1; j_call: TRBJ1-2; clone_size: many
cdr3_nt: TGTGCCAGCAGCTTAGGCGTGGGACCTTACGAGCAGTACTTC; cdr3_aa: CASSLGVGPYEQYF; d_call: .; v_call: TRBV7-8; j_call: TRBJ2-7; clone_size: .
cdr3_nt: TGTGCCACCAGTGATCCCAGGGGCGGTAAAAATGAGCAGTTCTTC; cdr3_aa: CATSDPRGGKNEQFF; d_call: .; v_call: TRBV24-1; j_call: TRBJ2-1; clone_size: many
cdr3_nt: TGCAGTGCGGACCCTTTTTTTGAATCGAGCTCCTACGAGCAGTACTTC; cdr3_aa: CSADPFFESSSYEQYF; d_call: .; v_call: TRBV20-1; j_call: TRBJ2-7; clone_size: .
cdr3_nt: TGCGCCAGCAGCTCGGGACTAGCGGGAGATGAGACCCAGTACTTC; cdr3_aa: CASSSGLAGDETQYF; d_call: TRBD2; v_call: TRBV5-1; j_call: TRBJ2-5; clone_size: many
cdr3_nt: TGTGCCAGCAGTTTATTATCCCCCGGACGAGGGGCGTCTAACTATGGCTACACCTTC; cdr3_aa: CASSLLSPGRGASNYGYTF; d_call: .; v_call: TRBV27; j_call: TRBJ1-2; clone_size: many
cdr3_nt: TGCGCCAGCAGCCCTGGTGGCGTTCCGCAGTATTTT; cdr3_aa: CASSPGGVPQYF; d_call: .; v_call: TRBV5-1; j_call: TRBJ2-3; clone_size: few
cdr3_nt: TGTGCCAGCAGCTCGACTAGCGGGAGTAGATACAATGAGCAGTTCTTC; cdr3_aa: CASSSTSGSRYNEQFF; d_call: TRBD2; v_call: TRBV7-9; j_call: TRBJ2-1; clone_size: many
cdr3_nt: TGCGCCAGCAGCCCCTCGTCCCGGAATCAGCCCCAGCATTTT; cdr3_aa: CASSPSSRNQPQHF; d_call: .; v_call: TRBV5-1; j_call: TRBJ1-5; clone_size: .
cdr3_nt: TGTGCCACCAGTGATCAGGACCTCTGGTACTTC; cdr3_aa: CATSDQDLWYF; d_call: .; v_call: TRBV24-1; j_call: TRBJ2-7; clone_size: few
cdr3_nt: TGTGCCAGCAGTTTACTTAAGGGGGGAGTGGAGACCCAGTACTTC; cdr3_aa: CASSLLKGGVETQYF; d_call: .; v_call: TRBV27; j_call: TRBJ2-5; clone_size: .
cdr3_nt: TGCAGTGCTAGAGATTTAGCCAGGAACCAAGAGACCCAGTACTTC; cdr3_aa: CSARDLARNQETQYF; d_call: .; v_call: TRBV20-1; j_call: TRBJ2-5; clone_size: few
cdr3_nt: TGTGCCAGCAGCCTGGACAGCGGGAACACTGAAGCTTTCTTT; cdr3_aa: CASSLDSGNTEAFF; d_call: .; v_call: TRBV4-2; j_call: TRBJ1-1; clone_size: many
cdr3_nt: TGCGCCAGCAGCCAAGTCACGGGAATTTACAATGAGCAGTTCTTC; cdr3_aa: CASSQVTGIYNEQFF; d_call: .; v_call: TRBV4-1; j_call: TRBJ2-1; clone_size: many
cdr3_nt: TGTGCCAGCAGTTACTCGCAGTGGCGTCCGTTCTTC; cdr3_aa: CASSYSQWRPFF; d_call: .; v_call: TRBV6-2/TRBV6-3; j_call: TRBJ2-1; clone_size: .
cdr3_nt: TGCAGCGTTGGGGAGGGTTTAGTGAATGAGCAGTTCTTC; cdr3_aa: CSVGEGLVNEQFF; d_call: TRBD2; v_call: TRBV29-1; j_call: TRBJ2-1; clone_size: many
cdr3_nt: TGCGCCAGCAGCTTTTACCCCGGCACCGGGGAGCTGTTTTTT; cdr3_aa: CASSFYPGTGELFF; d_call: .; v_call: TRBV5-1; j_call: TRBJ2-2; clone_size: few
cdr3_nt: TGTGCCAGCAGGATCGGGGGCCTTGGCTACGAGCAGTACTTC; cdr3_aa: CASRIGGLGYEQYF; d_call: .; v_call: TRBV27; j_call: TRBJ2-7; clone_size: .
cdr3_nt: TGTGCCAGCAGCCCCAACCTTGGCGGACTATACGAGCAGTACTTC; cdr3_aa: CASSPNLGGLYEQYF; d_call: .; v_call: TRBV7-9; j_call: TRBJ2-7; clone_size: .
cdr3_nt: TGTGCCAGCAGTCCGCTAGCCCCTTCAGATACGCAGTATTTT; cdr3_aa: CASSPLAPSDTQYF; d_call: .; v_call: TRBV27; j_call: TRBJ2-3; clone_size: .
cdr3_nt: TGCAGCGTTGAAGATCATCCCTCGACGGGTACGCAGTATTTT; cdr3_aa: CSVEDHPSTGTQYF; d_call: .; v_call: TRBV29-1; j_call: TRBJ2-3; clone_size: many
cdr3_nt: TGTGCCAGTAGTATTAATCCTATGGTCCCCGGCATGACCCAGCATTTT; cdr3_aa: CASSINPMVPGMTQHF; d_call: .; v_call: TRBV19; j_call: TRBJ1-5; clone_size: .
cdr3_nt: TGTGCCAGCAGCCCGACGGGACAGGGTAGCACAGATACGCAGTATTTT; cdr3_aa: CASSPTGQGSTDTQYF; d_call: TRBD1; v_call: TRBV7-9; j_call: TRBJ2-3; clone_size: few
cdr3_nt: TGTGCCAGCAGCGCACAGGTTATGAACACTGAAGCTTTCTTT; cdr3_aa: CASSAQVMNTEAFF; d_call: .; v_call: TRBV12-3/TRBV12-4; j_call: TRBJ1-1; clone_size: many
cdr3_nt: TGTGCCAGCAGCATGCGCCCCGGGACTAGAAGCTACGAGCAGTACTTC; cdr3_aa: CASSMRPGTRSYEQYF; d_call: TRBD2; v_call: TRBV7-6; j_call: TRBJ2-7; clone_size: few
cdr3_nt: TGCAGCGTGACCGGGACAGGGAACGGAGGCTACACCTTC; cdr3_aa: CSVTGTGNGGYTF; d_call: TRBD1; v_call: TRBV29-1; j_call: TRBJ1-2; clone_size: .
cdr3_nt: TGCGCCAGCAGCGGCGGGACAGAATACAATGAGCAGTTCTTC; cdr3_aa: CASSGGTEYNEQFF; d_call: .; v_call: TRBV5-1; j_call: TRBJ2-1; clone_size: few
cdr3_nt: TGCGCCAGCAGCGGAGGACTAGCGGATTTCTATGAGCAGTTCTTC; cdr3_aa: CASSGGLADFYEQFF; d_call: TRBD2; v_call: TRBV5-1; j_call: TRBJ2-1; clone_size: few
cdr3_nt: TGTGCCAGCAGCCGCTGGACGGGAGTGGAGCCAGATACGCAGTATTTT; cdr3_aa: CASSRWTGVEPDTQYF; d_call: .; v_call: TRBV14; j_call: TRBJ2-3; clone_size: .
cdr3_nt: TGTGCCACCAGCAGAGCAGCTGCCGGGACTAGCCAAGCGGAGTTCTTC; cdr3_aa: CATSRAAAGTSQAEFF; d_call: TRBD2; v_call: TRBV15; j_call: TRBJ2-1; clone_size: few
cdr3_nt: TGTGCCAGCAGCTTATTGACTAGTGAAAACATTCAGTACTTC; cdr3_aa: CASSLLTSENIQYF; d_call: .; v_call: TRBV7-9; j_call: TRBJ2-4; clone_size: .
cdr3_nt: TGTGCCACCAGCAGAGATCCGGATGAGACCCAGTACTTC; cdr3_aa: CATSRDPDETQYF; d_call: .; v_call: TRBV15; j_call: TRBJ2-5; clone_size: few
cdr3_nt: TGTGCCAGCAGTTTGTTTCGGCGAAACCAAGAGACCCAGTACTTC; cdr3_aa: CASSLFRRNQETQYF; d_call: .; v_call: TRBV12-3/TRBV12-4; j_call: TRBJ2-5; clone_size: .
cdr3_nt: TGCGCCAGCAGCTTTAGCGGGAGGAGGGAGACCCAGTACTTC; cdr3_aa: CASSFSGRRETQYF; d_call: TRBD2; v_call: TRBV5-1; j_call: TRBJ2-5; clone_size: .
cdr3_nt: TGCGCCAGCAGCTGGGGGATACCGGGACTAGGCACCGGGGAGCTGTTTTTT; cdr3_aa: CASSWGIPGLGTGELFF; d_call: TRBD2; v_call: TRBV5-1; j_call: TRBJ2-2; clone_size: .
cdr3_nt: TGTGCCAGCAGCCCTCGAAGTAGCGGGACAGGGGAGCAGTTCTTC; cdr3_aa: CASSPRSSGTGEQFF; d_call: .; v_call: TRBV7-2; j_call: TRBJ2-1; clone_size: few
cdr3_nt: TGCGCCAGCCGGACAACAGGCCAGGAGACCCAGTACTTC; cdr3_aa: CASRTTGQETQYF; d_call: .; v_call: TRBV5-1; j_call: TRBJ2-5; clone_size: few
cdr3_nt: TGTGCCAGCAGCCAGCAAAGAAGCGGCTACGAGCAGTACTTC; cdr3_aa: CASSQQRSGYEQYF; d_call: .; v_call: TRBV5-5; j_call: TRBJ2-7; clone_size: few
cdr3_nt: TGTGCCACCGGAGGATTCGGGAGCCCCACCTACGAGCAGTACTTC; cdr3_aa: CATGGFGSPTYEQYF; d_call: .; v_call: TRBV10-3; j_call: TRBJ2-7; clone_size: .
cdr3_nt: TGTGCCAGCTCACCAGAGGGGACCTACGAGCAGTACTTC; cdr3_aa: CASSPEGTYEQYF; d_call: .; v_call: TRBV18; j_call: TRBJ2-7; clone_size: .
cdr3_nt: TGTGCCAGCCGATGGGGCAGGGACACTGAAGCTTTCTTT; cdr3_aa: CASRWGRDTEAFF; d_call: .; v_call: TRBV2; j_call: TRBJ1-1; clone_size: many
cdr3_nt: TGTGCCACCAGGGGTTTCGAGCAGTTCTTC; cdr3_aa: CATRGFEQFF; d_call: .; v_call: TRBV2; j_call: TRBJ2-1; clone_size: few